This T cell receptor beta chain was captured in a study of blood T cells in healthy people across ages. Points from the study as a whole: Observed TCR beta diversity per million T cells went down as age went up. This fall followed a roughly linear course with age. There were more naive CD4+ cells and higher diversity in long-lived donors than in aged donors.

Healthy individuals of Caucasian origin from Russia, aged about 6 to 100, served as donors. Peripheral blood samples of around 11 milliliters were drawn from each donor. The CDR3 extends over 15 amino acids. Germline V lookup: CDR1 SGHRS, CDR2 YFSETQ. The V segment lost 4 bases and the J segment 5 bases; nucleotides outside the gene matches: 6. Then a second PCR, running roughly 7 to 12 cycles, was carried out with a sample-barcoded 5' primer and a J-beta primer mix. MiXCR, run by TCRdb on the 5' RACE reads, gives a single entry per CDR3 protein. This sample yields more than 800,000 distinct CDR3 sequences, of which more than 25% are seen a single time; 17% belongs to the top ten. This clonotype appeared a few times. As yet, its antigen is unknown.

V is TRBV5-1 and J is TRBJ2-3, with 11 bases that match TRBD1. The source of this sequence is a woman of 80 years or more in good health. The sequenced sample consisted of blood. The CDR3 coding sequence is TGCGCCAGCAGCCCGGGACAGGGGGTACTAGATACGCAGTATTTT. It translates to CASSPGQGVLDTQYF.